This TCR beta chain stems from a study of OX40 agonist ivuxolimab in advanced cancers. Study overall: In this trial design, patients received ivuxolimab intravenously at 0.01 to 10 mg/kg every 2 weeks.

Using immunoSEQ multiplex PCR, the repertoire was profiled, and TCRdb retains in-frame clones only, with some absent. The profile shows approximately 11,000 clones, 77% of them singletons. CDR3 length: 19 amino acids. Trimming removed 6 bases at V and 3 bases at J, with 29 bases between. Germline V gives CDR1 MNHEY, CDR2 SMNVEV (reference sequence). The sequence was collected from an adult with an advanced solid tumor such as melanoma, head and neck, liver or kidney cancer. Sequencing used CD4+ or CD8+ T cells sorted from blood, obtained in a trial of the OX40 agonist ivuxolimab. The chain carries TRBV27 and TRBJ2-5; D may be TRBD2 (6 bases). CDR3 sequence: CASRSISGTDLTLKETQYF. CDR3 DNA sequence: TGTGCCAGCAGAAGCATTAGCGGAACCGACCTTACCTTGAAAGAGACCCAGTACTTC.